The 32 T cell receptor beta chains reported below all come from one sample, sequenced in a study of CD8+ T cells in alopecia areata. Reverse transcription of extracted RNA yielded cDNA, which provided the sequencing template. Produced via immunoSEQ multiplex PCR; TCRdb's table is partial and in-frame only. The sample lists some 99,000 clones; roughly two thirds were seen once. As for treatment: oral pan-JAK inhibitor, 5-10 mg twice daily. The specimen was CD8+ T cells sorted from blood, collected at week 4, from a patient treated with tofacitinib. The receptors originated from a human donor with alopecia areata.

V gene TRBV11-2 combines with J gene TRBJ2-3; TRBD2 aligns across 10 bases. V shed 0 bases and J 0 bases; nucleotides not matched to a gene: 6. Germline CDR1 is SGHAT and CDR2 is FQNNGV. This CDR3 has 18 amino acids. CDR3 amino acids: CASSLDPATSGSTDTQYF. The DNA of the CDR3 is TGTGCCAGCAGCTTAGATCCTGCGACTAGCGGGAGCACAGATACGCAGTATTTT.

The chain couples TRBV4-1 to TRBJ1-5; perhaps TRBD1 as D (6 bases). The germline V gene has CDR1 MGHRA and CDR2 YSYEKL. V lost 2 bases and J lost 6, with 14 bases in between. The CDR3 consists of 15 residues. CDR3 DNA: TGCGCCAGCAGCCAACTCCAGGGGAGCGGTCAGCCCCAGCATTTT. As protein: CASSQLQGSGQPQHF.

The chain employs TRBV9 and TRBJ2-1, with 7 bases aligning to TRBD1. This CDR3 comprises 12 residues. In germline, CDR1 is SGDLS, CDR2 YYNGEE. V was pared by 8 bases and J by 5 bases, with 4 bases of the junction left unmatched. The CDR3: CASGTADNEQFF. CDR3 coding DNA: TGTGCCAGTGGGACAGCTGACAATGAGCAGTTCTTC.

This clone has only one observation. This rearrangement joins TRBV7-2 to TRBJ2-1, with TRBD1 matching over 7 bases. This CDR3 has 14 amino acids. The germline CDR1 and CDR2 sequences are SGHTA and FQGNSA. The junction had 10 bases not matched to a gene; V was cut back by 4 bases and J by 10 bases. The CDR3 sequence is CASSSGQSGVEQFF. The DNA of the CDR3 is TGTGCCAGCAGCTCGGGACAGTCCGGGGTGGAGCAGTTCTTC.

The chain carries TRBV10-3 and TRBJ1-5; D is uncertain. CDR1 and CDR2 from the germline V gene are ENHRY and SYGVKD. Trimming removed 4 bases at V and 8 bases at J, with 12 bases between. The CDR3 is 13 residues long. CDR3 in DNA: TGTGCCATCAGTGGCGACGGACGAGAGCCCCAGCATTTT. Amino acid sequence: CAISGDGREPQHF.

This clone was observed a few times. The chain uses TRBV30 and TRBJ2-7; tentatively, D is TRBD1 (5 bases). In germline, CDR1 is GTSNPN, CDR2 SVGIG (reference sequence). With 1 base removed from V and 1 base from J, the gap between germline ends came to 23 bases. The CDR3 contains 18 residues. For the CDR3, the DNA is TGTGCCTGGAGTGGGGCTAGGGGCCTCAATACGATTTCCTACGAGCAGTACTTC. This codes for CAWSGARGLNTISYEQYF.

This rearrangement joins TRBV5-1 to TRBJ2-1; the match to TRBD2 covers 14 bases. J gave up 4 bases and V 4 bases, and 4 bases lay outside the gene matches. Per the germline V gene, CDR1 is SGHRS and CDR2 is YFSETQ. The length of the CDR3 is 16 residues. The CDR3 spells CASSLRLAGGYNEQFF. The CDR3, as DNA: TGCGCCAGCAGCCTCAGACTAGCGGGAGGGTACAATGAGCAGTTCTTC.

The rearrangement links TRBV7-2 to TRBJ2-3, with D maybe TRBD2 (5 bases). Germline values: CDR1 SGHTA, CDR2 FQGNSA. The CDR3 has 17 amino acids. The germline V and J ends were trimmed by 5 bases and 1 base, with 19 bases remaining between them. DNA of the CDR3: TGTGCCAGCAGCGATTTCAGCGGTTCGCCTCGCACAGATACGCAGTATTTT. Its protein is CASSDFSGSPRTDTQYF.

The CDR3 region is CSVEGQTYEQYF. CDR3 in DNA: TGCAGCGTTGAGGGGCAGACCTACGAGCAGTACTTC. J is TRBJ2-7 and V is TRBV29-1, with D tentatively TRBD1 (5 bases). The germline V gene encodes CDR1 SQVTM and CDR2 ANQGSEA. This CDR3 has 12 residues. V lost 3 bases and J lost 2, with 8 bases in between.

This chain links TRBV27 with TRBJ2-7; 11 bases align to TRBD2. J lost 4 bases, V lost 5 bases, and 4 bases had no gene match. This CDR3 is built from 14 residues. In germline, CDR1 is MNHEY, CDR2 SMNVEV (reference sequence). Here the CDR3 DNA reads TGTGCCAGCAGTCTCACTAGCGGGAGATACGAGCAGTACTTC. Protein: CASSLTSGRYEQYF.

The CDR3 DNA is TGCGCCAGCAGCCAAGAGGGACGGAGCTCCTATAATTCACCCCTCCACTTT. Its translation is CASSQEGRSSYNSPLHF. The J gene is TRBJ1-6, the V gene TRBV4-1, with D perhaps matching TRBD1 (5 bases). Germline values: CDR1 MGHRA, CDR2 YSYEKL. V gave up 0 bases and J gave up 0 bases, with 9 bases separating them. The CDR3 has 17 residues.

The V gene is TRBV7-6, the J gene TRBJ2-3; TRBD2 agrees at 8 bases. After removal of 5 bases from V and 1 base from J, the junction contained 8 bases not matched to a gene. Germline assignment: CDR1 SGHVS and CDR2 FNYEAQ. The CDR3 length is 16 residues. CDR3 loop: CASSQTGTRGTDTQYF. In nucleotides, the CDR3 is TGTGCCAGCAGCCAAACCGGGACTAGGGGCACAGATACGCAGTATTTT.

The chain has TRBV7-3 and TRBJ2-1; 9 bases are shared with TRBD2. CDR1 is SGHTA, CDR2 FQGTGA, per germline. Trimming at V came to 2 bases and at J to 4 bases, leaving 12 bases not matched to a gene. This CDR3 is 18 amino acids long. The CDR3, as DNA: TGTGCCAGCAGCTTAGCAGTAGCGGGAGTAGTGGGATACAATGAGCAGTTCTTC. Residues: CASSLAVAGVVGYNEQFF.

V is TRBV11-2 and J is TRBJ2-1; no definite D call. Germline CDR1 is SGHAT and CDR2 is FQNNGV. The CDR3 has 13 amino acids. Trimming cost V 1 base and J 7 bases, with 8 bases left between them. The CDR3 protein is CASSLVLLNEQFF. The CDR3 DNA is TGTGCCAGCAGCTTAGTCCTCCTAAATGAGCAGTTCTTC.

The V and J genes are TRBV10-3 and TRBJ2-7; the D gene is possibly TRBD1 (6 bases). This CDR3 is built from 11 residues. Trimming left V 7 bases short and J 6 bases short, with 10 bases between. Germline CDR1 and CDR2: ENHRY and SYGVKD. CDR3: CAITSGVEQYF. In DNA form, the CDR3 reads TGTGCCATCACTTCAGGGGTCGAGCAGTACTTC.

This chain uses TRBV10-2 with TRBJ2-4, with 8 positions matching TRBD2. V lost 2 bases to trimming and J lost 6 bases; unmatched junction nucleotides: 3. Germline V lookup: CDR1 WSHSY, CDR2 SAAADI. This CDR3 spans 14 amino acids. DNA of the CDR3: TGCGCCAGCAGTGAGAGCGGGGGCGTAAACATTCAGTACTTC. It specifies CASSESGGVNIQYF.

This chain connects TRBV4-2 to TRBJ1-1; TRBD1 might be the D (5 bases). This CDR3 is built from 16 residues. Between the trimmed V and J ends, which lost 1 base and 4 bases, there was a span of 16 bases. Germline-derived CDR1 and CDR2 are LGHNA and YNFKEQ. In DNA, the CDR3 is TGTGCCAGCAGCCAAGTAGATTTAGGGGATCGCACTGAAGCTTTCTTT. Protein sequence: CASSQVDLGDRTEAFF.

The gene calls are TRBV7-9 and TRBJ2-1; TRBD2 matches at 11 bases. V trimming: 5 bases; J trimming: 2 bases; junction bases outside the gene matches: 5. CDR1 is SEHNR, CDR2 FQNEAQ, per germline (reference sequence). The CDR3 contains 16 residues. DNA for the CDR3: TGTGCCAGCAGCACGACTAGCGGGGCACCCTACAATGAGCAGTTCTTC. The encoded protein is CASSTTSGAPYNEQFF.

CDR3 coding DNA: TGCGCCAGCAGCCAAGATCTCGACAGGGGGCTGGAGACCCAGTACTTC. Translated: CASSQDLDRGLETQYF. The rearrangement uses TRBV4-3 and TRBJ2-5, with TRBD1 identical over 10 bases. With 0 bases clipped from V and 5 bases from J, the junction kept 6 bases outside the gene matches. Germline V gene lookup returns CDR1 LGHNA and CDR2 YSLEER. This CDR3 has 16 amino acids.

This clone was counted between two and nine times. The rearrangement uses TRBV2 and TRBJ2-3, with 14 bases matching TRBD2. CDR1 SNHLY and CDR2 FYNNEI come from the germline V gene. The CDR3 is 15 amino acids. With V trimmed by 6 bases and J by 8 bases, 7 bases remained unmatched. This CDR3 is CASRGLAGVRATQYF. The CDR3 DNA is TGTGCCAGCAGGGGACTAGCGGGGGTACGGGCTACGCAGTATTTT.

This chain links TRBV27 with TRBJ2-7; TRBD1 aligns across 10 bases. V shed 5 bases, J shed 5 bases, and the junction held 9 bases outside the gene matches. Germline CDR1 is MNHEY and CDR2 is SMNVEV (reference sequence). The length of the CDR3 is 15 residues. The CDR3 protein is CASSTPGQGFDEQYF. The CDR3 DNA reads TGTGCCAGCAGTACACCGGGACAGGGGTTCGACGAGCAGTACTTC.

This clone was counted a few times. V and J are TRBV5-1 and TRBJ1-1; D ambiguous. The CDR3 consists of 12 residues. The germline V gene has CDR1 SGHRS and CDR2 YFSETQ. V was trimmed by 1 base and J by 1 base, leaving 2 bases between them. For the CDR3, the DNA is TGCGCCAGCAGCTTGTCGAACACTGAAGCTTTCTTT. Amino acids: CASSLSNTEAFF.

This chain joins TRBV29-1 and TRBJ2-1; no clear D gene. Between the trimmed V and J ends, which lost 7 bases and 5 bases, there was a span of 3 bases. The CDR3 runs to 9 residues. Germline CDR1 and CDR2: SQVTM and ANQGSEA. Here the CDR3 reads CSGDNEQFF. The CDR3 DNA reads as TGCAGCGGTGACAATGAGCAGTTCTTC.

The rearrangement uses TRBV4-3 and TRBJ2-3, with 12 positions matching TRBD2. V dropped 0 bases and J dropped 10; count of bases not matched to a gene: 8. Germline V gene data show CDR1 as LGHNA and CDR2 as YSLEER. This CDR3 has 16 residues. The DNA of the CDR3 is TGCGCCAGCAGCCAAGATAAATGGCTAGCGGGGGGGGCGCAGTATTTT. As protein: CASSQDKWLAGGAQYF.

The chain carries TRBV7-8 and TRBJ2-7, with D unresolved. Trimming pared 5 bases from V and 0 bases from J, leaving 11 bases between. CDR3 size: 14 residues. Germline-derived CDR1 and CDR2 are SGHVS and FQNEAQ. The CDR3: CASSPDHLSYEQYF. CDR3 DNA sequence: TGTGCCAGCAGCCCGGACCACCTCTCCTACGAGCAGTACTTC.

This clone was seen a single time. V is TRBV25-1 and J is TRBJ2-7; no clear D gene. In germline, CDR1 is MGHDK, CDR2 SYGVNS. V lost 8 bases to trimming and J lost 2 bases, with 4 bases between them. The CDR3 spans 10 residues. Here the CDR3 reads CASGAYEQYF. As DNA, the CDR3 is TGTGCCAGCGGGGCCTACGAGCAGTACTTC.

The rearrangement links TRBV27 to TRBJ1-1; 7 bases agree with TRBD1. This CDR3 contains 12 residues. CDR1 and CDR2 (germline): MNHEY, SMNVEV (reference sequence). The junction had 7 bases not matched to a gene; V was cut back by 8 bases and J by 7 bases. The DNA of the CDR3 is TGTGCCAGCGGTAATAACAGGGGTGAAGCTTTCTTT. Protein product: CASGNNRGEAFF.

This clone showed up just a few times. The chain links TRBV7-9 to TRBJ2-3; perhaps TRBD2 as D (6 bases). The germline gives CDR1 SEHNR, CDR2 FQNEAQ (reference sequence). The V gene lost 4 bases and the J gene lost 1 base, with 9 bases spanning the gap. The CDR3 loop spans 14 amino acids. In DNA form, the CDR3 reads TGTGCCAGCAGCTGGGGGGTAGGCACAGATACGCAGTATTTT. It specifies CASSWGVGTDTQYF.

CDR3: CATSRERGTDYTF. CDR3 sequence (DNA): TGTGCCACCAGCAGAGAGAGAGGGACGGACTACACCTTC. The chain uses TRBV15 and TRBJ1-2; the D gene is possibly TRBD1 (5 bases). Germline V gives CDR1 LNHNV, CDR2 YYDKDF (reference sequence). The CDR3 has 13 residues. V lost 0 bases to trimming and J lost 10 bases, with 12 bases between them.

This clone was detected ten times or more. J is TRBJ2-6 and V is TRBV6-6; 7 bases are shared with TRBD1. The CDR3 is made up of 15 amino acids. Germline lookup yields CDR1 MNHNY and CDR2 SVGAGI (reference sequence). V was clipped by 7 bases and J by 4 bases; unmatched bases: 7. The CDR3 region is CASKGQAPGANVLTF. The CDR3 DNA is TGTGCCAGCAAAGGACAGGCCCCCGGGGCCAACGTCCTGACTTTC.

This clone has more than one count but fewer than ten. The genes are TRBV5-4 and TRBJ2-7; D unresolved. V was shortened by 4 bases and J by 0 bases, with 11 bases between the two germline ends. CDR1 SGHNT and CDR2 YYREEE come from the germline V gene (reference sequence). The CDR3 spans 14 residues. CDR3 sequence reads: CASSPGGVSYEQYF. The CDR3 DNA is TGTGCCAGCAGCCCGGGTGGGGTCTCCTACGAGCAGTACTTC.

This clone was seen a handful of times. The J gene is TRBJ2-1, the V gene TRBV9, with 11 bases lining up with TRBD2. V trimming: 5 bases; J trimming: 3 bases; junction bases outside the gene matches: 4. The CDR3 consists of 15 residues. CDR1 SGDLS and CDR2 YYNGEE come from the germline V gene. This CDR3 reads CASSPSGGIYNEQFF. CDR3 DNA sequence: TGTGCCAGCAGTCCTAGCGGGGGGATCTACAATGAGCAGTTCTTC.